This is a list of T cell receptor beta chains from one sample in a study of cytomegalovirus exposure and HLA in healthy donors. Some clones are missing from TCRdb's copy, which holds only in-frame ones; the method was immunoSEQ multiplex PCR. Of 90,000 to 100,000 clones in the sample, around 76% were seen once. The specimen was PBMCs. These receptors all stem from a middle-aged man in good health and CMV-seropositive. CDR3s include the opening cysteine and the closing phenylalanine or tryptophan.

CDR3aa: CSVEPTGSGNTIYF
j_gene: TRBJ1-3
len: 14
v_gene: TRBV29-1

CDR3aa: CASSQGGSSNQPQHF
j_gene: TRBJ1-5
len: 15
v_gene: TRBV4-1

CDR3aa: CASSPRQGAHYGYTF
j_gene: TRBJ1-2
len: 15
v_gene: TRBV9

CDR3aa: CASSIPGLAGEQYF
j_gene: TRBJ2-7
len: 14
v_gene: TRBV19

CDR3aa: CASGLGTGAIGELFF
j_gene: TRBJ2-2
len: 15
v_gene: TRBV12-5

CDR3aa: CASRQSGLAGGMAQYF
j_gene: TRBJ2-3
len: 16
v_gene: TRBV25-1

CDR3aa: CASGWANEQFF
j_gene: TRBJ2-1
len: 11
v_gene: TRBV12-5

CDR3aa: CASTTPGTGGFEQYF
j_gene: TRBJ2-7
len: 15
v_gene: TRBV23-1

CDR3aa: CASSSYGEITNTGELFF
j_gene: TRBJ2-2
len: 17
v_gene: TRBV28

CDR3aa: CASSSLAGGDEQFF
j_gene: TRBJ2-1
len: 14
v_gene: TRBV27

CDR3aa: CASSARGITEAFF
j_gene: TRBJ1-1
len: 13
v_gene: TRBV7-2

CDR3aa: CASGFGSGNQPQHF
j_gene: TRBJ1-5
len: 14
v_gene: TRBV12-5

CDR3aa: CASSWNGQGENEKLFF
j_gene: TRBJ1-4
len: 16
v_gene: TRBV5-1

CDR3aa: CASSLQGDYGYTF
j_gene: TRBJ1-2
len: 13
v_gene: TRBV7-8

CDR3aa: CASSQEGAAGARGYTF
j_gene: TRBJ1-2
len: 16
v_gene: TRBV4-3

CDR3aa: CASYSGNTIYF
j_gene: TRBJ1-3
len: 11
v_gene: TRBV11-2

CDR3aa: CASSLPRLAGANTGELFF
j_gene: TRBJ2-2
len: 18
v_gene: TRBV19

CDR3aa: CAINPTGTSDEQYF
j_gene: TRBJ2-7
len: 14
v_gene: TRBV10-3

CDR3aa: CASRGQELGTQYF
j_gene: TRBJ2-5
len: 13
v_gene: TRBV2

CDR3aa: CASSVDQGLREQYF
j_gene: TRBJ2-7
len: 14
v_gene: TRBV9

CDR3aa: CASRQAQGEQFF
j_gene: TRBJ2-1
len: 12
v_gene: TRBV5-1

CDR3aa: CASSQDIPGIGGYTF
j_gene: TRBJ1-2
len: 15
v_gene: TRBV4-3

CDR3aa: CASTRTGSDTGELFF
j_gene: TRBJ2-2
len: 15
v_gene: TRBV9

CDR3aa: CASSLETGKAYYGYTF
j_gene: TRBJ1-2
len: 16
v_gene: TRBV5-8